A selection of T cell receptor beta chains follows, all from one sample in a study of CD8 T cells in Susac syndrome. Using its own MiXCR run on the immunoSEQ multiplex PCR reads, TCRdb lists one record per CDR3 protein. The sample contains more than 55,000 distinct CDR3 sequences, approximately 95% of which appear only once. The sequenced sample consisted of CD8+ T cells from PBMCs. The source of these receptors is a human donor in good health. CDR3s include the opening cysteine and the closing phenylalanine or tryptophan. D genes are given only for firm matches. Where a row states a size, it is once, few, many or the class of an expanded clone; other rows omit it.

clone size | J gene | V gene | CDR3 length | D gene | CDR3 DNA | CDR3 protein
NA | TRBJ2-5 | TRBV13 | 16 | NA | TGTGCCAGCAGCCCCGATTCAGGAATCCTAGGGGAGACCCAGTACTTC | CASSPDSGILGETQYF
NA | TRBJ2-3 | TRBV19 | 13 | NA | TGTGCCACCCGGGCTGCAGCCGGGGATACGCAGTATTTT | CATRAAAGDTQYF
NA | TRBJ2-3 | TRBV2 | 16 | NA | TGTGCCAGCAGTGGCACTAGCCGCCCTAGCACAGATACGCAGTATTTT | CASSGTSRPSTDTQYF
NA | TRBJ1-5 | TRBV11-2 | 13 | TRBD1 | TGTGCCAGCGGATTAGGGACAGGCCAGCCCCAGCATTTT | CASGLGTGQPQHF
once | TRBJ2-7 | TRBV9 | 16 | NA | TGTGCCAGCAGCCCAACCTCGGGGGGCTATACCTACGAGCAGTACTTC | CASSPTSGGYTYEQYF
once | TRBJ1-3 | TRBV12-3/TRBV12-4 | 13 | NA | TGTGCCAGTAGCCAGTTTGTTGGAAACACCATATATTTT | CASSQFVGNTIYF
NA | TRBJ2-2 | TRBV7-3 | 14 | NA | TGTGCCAGCAGCTTCGACGGGAACACCGGGGAGCTGTTTTTT | CASSFDGNTGELFF
NA | TRBJ2-7 | TRBV10-3 | 13 | NA | TGTGCCATCAGTGAGCTGGTACAGGCCGAGCAGTACTTC | CAISELVQAEQYF
NA | TRBJ1-2 | TRBV12-3/TRBV12-4 | 15 | TRBD1 | TGTGCCAGCAACAAGCCGGGACAGTATAACTATGGCTACACCTTC | CASNKPGQYNYGYTF
NA | TRBJ2-3 | TRBV12-3/TRBV12-4 | 12 | NA | TGTGCCTCCGCGGCCTTCACAGATACGCAGTATTTT | CASAAFTDTQYF
NA | TRBJ2-2 | TRBV5-1 | 14 | TRBD1 | TGCGCCAGCAGGAGGGGGCTAAAAGTCGGGGAGCTGTTTTTT | CASRRGLKVGELFF
NA | TRBJ1-2 | TRBV19 | 12 | NA | TGTGCCTCTAGCCTGAACCTCTATGGCTACACCTTC | CASSLNLYGYTF
NA | TRBJ1-2 | TRBV29-1 | 13 | NA | TGCAGCGTTGAAGTCTCAGGTCGATATGGCTACACCTTC | CSVEVSGRYGYTF
NA | TRBJ1-5 | TRBV12-3/TRBV12-4 | 16 | TRBD1 | TGTGCCAGCAGTTTCGGACAGGGGGTTCTCGGACAGCCCCAGCATTTT | CASSFGQGVLGQPQHF
NA | TRBJ2-5 | TRBV23-1 | 20 | TRBD1 | TGCGCCAGCAGTCAATCGGTTGGTCGGGACAGACGTGCGCATGGAGAGACCCAGTACTTC | CASSQSVGRDRRAHGETQYF
NA | TRBJ2-7 | TRBV12-3/TRBV12-4 | 14 | TRBD1 | TGTGCCAGCAGTTCAGGGGACAGGGGTTACGAGCAGTACTTC | CASSSGDRGYEQYF
NA | TRBJ1-6 | TRBV6-8 | 16 | TRBD1 | TGTGCCAGCAGTTACCGAAGGACAGGGGGAGATTCACCCCTCCACTTT | CASSYRRTGGDSPLHF
once | TRBJ1-1 | TRBV29-1 | 10 | NA | TGCAGCGTTGTCGTAGGGACAGCTTTCTTT | CSVVVGTAFF
NA | TRBJ2-5 | TRBV6-6 | 14 | TRBD1 | TGTGCCAGCAGTTACACGACAGGGCCGGAGACCCAGTACTTC | CASSYTTGPETQYF
once | TRBJ2-3 | TRBV7-9 | 13 | NA | TGTGCCAGCAGCCAGTTAAGCACAGATACGCAGTATTTT | CASSQLSTDTQYF
NA | TRBJ1-3 | TRBV3-1 | 15 | NA | TGTGCCAGCAGCTCCGACAGCCACTCTGGAAACACCATATATTTT | CASSSDSHSGNTIYF
once | TRBJ1-1 | TRBV2 | 14 | NA | TGTGCCAGCAGTGAATCGGGGATGAACACTGAAGCTTTCTTT | CASSESGMNTEAFF
NA | TRBJ1-1 | TRBV27 | 12 | NA | TGTGCCAGCAAGCAGCCGAACACTGAAGCTTTCTTT | CASKQPNTEAFF
NA | TRBJ2-3 | TRBV5-1 | 13 | NA | TGCGCCAGCAGCCCTGGACAGACAGATACGCAGTATTTT | CASSPGQTDTQYF
NA | TRBJ1-5 | TRBV27 | 14 | NA | TGTGCCAGCAGTCCGAGGTCGGGGCTTCAGCCCCAGCATTTT | CASSPRSGLQPQHF
NA | TRBJ1-1 | TRBV25-1 | 15 | NA | TGTGCCAGCAGTGGAAGGGGCCCGGCGAACACTGAAGCTTTCTTT | CASSGRGPANTEAFF
NA | TRBJ2-3 | TRBV7-9 | 15 | NA | TGTGCCAGCAGCCCCCCCTCGTTTAGCACAGATACGCAGTATTTT | CASSPPSFSTDTQYF
NA | TRBJ2-2 | TRBV29-1 | 15 | NA | TGCAGCGTTGAAGATCGGAGGGGCGCCTACGGGGAGCTGTTTTTT | CSVEDRRGAYGELFF
NA | TRBJ1-1 | TRBV29-1 | 14 | NA | TGCAGCGCCCATGACAGTGCCGGGAACACTGAAGCTTTCTTT | CSAHDSAGNTEAFF
NA | TRBJ1-1 | TRBV7-2 | 11 | NA | TGTGCCAGCAAGGGTTACACTGAAGCTTTCTTT | CASKGYTEAFF
NA | TRBJ1-6 | TRBV7-3 | 12 | NA | TGTGCCACCTCCCCAGAATTGGGACCCCTCCACTTT | CATSPELGPLHF
once | TRBJ1-1 | TRBV7-9 | 14 | NA | TGTGCCGGCAGCTTTTCAGTTCAGGCCATTGAAGCTTTCTTT | CAGSFSVQAIEAFF
NA | TRBJ2-7 | TRBV12-3/TRBV12-4 | 14 | NA | TGTGCCAGCAGTTTCTTCCTAGGGACCTACGAGCAGTACTTC | CASSFFLGTYEQYF
NA | TRBJ1-1 | TRBV20-1 | 14 | NA | TGCAGTGCTAGAGATTTGGGTCAAAACACTGAAGCTTTCTTT | CSARDLGQNTEAFF
NA | TRBJ1-5 | TRBV3-1 | 16 | NA | TGTGCCAGCAGCACCCGGGACACCTCGGGCAATCAGCCCCAGCATTTT | CASSTRDTSGNQPQHF
NA | TRBJ1-5 | TRBV5-1 | 13 | NA | TGCGCCAGCAGCTGGGGGGACCATCAGCCTCAGCATTTT | CASSWGDHQPQHF
NA | TRBJ2-7 | TRBV29-1 | 13 | TRBD1 | TGCAGCGTGACGGGACAGCCTGGGGGCGAGCAGTACTTC | CSVTGQPGGEQYF
once | TRBJ1-4 | TRBV19 | 15 | NA | TGTGCCAGTACCCCCTCGTTGTCAACTAATGAAAAACTGTTTTTT | CASTPSLSTNEKLFF
NA | TRBJ2-1 | TRBV4-3 | 16 | NA | TGCGCCAGCAGCCAAGTCCTCACCGGGACGGCGAATGAGCAGTTCTTC | CASSQVLTGTANEQFF
NA | TRBJ2-2 | TRBV6-5 | 11 | NA | TGTGCCAGCTATGGACCCGGGGAGCTGTTTTTT | CASYGPGELFF
NA | TRBJ1-1 | TRBV5-1 | 15 | NA | TGCGCCAGCAGCAGGGATGGGGAATCGCGCACTGAAGCTTTCTTT | CASSRDGESRTEAFF
once | TRBJ2-3 | TRBV4-3 | 15 | TRBD2 | TGCGCCAGCAGCAGCGGGGGCTCTAGCACAGATACGCAGTATTTT | CASSSGGSSTDTQYF
NA | TRBJ2-7 | TRBV7-9 | 16 | NA | TGTGCCAGCAGCCCGTGGATGAATTTAGACTCCTACGAGCAGTACTTC | CASSPWMNLDSYEQYF
NA | TRBJ2-3 | TRBV25-1 | 12 | TRBD2 | TGTGCCACTAGCGGGGAAACAGATACGCAGTATTTT | CATSGETDTQYF
NA | TRBJ1-5 | TRBV7-2 | 13 | NA | TGTGCCAGCAGCACCTGGGGGAATCAGCCCCAGCATTTT | CASSTWGNQPQHF
NA | TRBJ1-5 | TRBV30 | 13 | NA | TGTGCCTGGGGCCTTTATAGCAATCAGCCCCAGCATTTT | CAWGLYSNQPQHF
NA | TRBJ2-3 | TRBV7-9 | 16 | TRBD2 | TGTGCCAGCAGCTTCACGACTAGCGGGGGCCTAGATACGCAGTATTTT | CASSFTTSGGLDTQYF
NA | TRBJ2-5 | TRBV2 | 14 | TRBD1 | TGTGCCAGCGGGGGACAGGGAATTTTAGAGACCCAGTACTTC | CASGGQGILETQYF
NA | TRBJ1-5 | TRBV2 | 16 | NA | TGTGCCAGCAGGAGGGGTCAGGGAGGGGGCAATCAGCCCCAGCATTTT | CASRRGQGGGNQPQHF
NA | TRBJ2-7 | TRBV29-1 | 14 | NA | TGCAGCGTTGAAGGGGGGCAGGGGGGCTACGAGCAGTACTTC | CSVEGGQGGYEQYF
NA | TRBJ2-5 | TRBV19 | 14 | NA | TGTGCCAGTAGTACGACCGGACGACAAGAGTCCCAGTACTTC | CASSTTGRQESQYF
NA | TRBJ1-2 | TRBV29-1 | 11 | NA | TGCAGCGTCACATGGGGGGATGGCTACACCTTC | CSVTWGDGYTF
NA | TRBJ1-2 | TRBV7-9 | 12 | NA | TGTGCCAGCAGCTTAATCTCCGACGGCTACACCTTC | CASSLISDGYTF
NA | TRBJ2-7 | TRBV29-1 | 12 | NA | TGCAGCGTGGGCCAGCGCGCCTACGAGCAGTACTTC | CSVGQRAYEQYF
NA | TRBJ2-1 | TRBV7-3 | 14 | TRBD1 | TGTGCCAGCAGCTTGGGGACAGGGATCAATGAGCAGTTCTTC | CASSLGTGINEQFF
once | TRBJ2-3 | TRBV29-1 | 15 | TRBD1 | TGCAGCGTTGAACCTATGGACAGGGAAGTAGATACGCAGTATTTT | CSVEPMDREVDTQYF
NA | TRBJ2-7 | TRBV12-3/TRBV12-4 | 14 | NA | TGTGCCAGCAGTCCAACAGGGACGGATGACGAGCAGTACTTC | CASSPTGTDDEQYF